This entry lists 16 T cell receptor beta chains sequenced from one sample in a study of T-cell memory formation after mild COVID-19 listed by TCRdb under 2021. The library was prepared using 5' RACE. The listed sequencing device is Illumina NovaSeq 6000. TCRdb reran the public reads through fastp at Q25 and MiXCR, keeping productive beta chains. CDR3 protein duplicates are merged, each entry listing the most common genes and DNA. Across this sample there are hundreds of thousands of distinct CDR3 sequences, with roughly 22% seen only once. The ten largest clones take up approximately 13% of the sample. Sequencing used PBMCs or a T cell subset sorted from them (not recorded which). The receptors come from an adult woman who had mild COVID-19 (a few samples of this study predate the infection). The sample titles of this study are shuffled in the database, so cell type and time point are left out; the donor was told from shared clones.

The rearrangement joins TRBV20-1 to TRBJ2-3; 14 bases fit TRBD2. CDR1 and CDR2 from the germline V gene are DFQATT and SNEGSKA (reference sequence). The length of the CDR3 is 16 residues. V shed 6 bases and J 5 bases; nucleotides not matched to a gene: 10. The CDR3, as DNA: TGCAGTGCCCAAACGGGACTAGCGGGAGATCTAGATACGCAGTATTTT. Translation: CSAQTGLAGDLDTQYF.

This clonotype turned up a few times. The chain carries TRBV3-1 and TRBJ1-2; D is undetermined. V shed 4 bases and J shed 8 bases, with 11 bases lying between them. CDR1 is LGHDT, CDR2 YNNKEL, per germline (reference sequence). The length of the CDR3 is 12 residues. The CDR3 protein is CASSLGGKGYTF. CDR3 coding DNA: TGTGCCAGCAGCCTAGGCGGGAAAGGCTACACCTTC.

The chain carries TRBV30 and TRBJ2-7; 8 bases map to TRBD1. The CDR3 runs to 15 residues. CDR1 GTSNPN and CDR2 SVGIG come from the germline V gene (reference sequence). Trimming removed 3 bases from V and 7 bases from J; junction bases left unmatched: 14. In nucleotides, the CDR3 is TGTGCCTGGAGCACGTCCGGGACAGGATCTAGGGAGCAGTACTTC. This translates into CAWSTSGTGSREQYF.

In this sample, this clonotype turned up many times. The CDR3 DNA is TGCGCCAGCAGCTTGGTAGCTTATGCTCTGGGTGAGCAGTTCTTC. It yields the protein CASSLVAYALGEQFF. The rearrangement uses TRBV5-1 and TRBJ2-1; D ambiguous. Per germline, CDR1 SGHRS and CDR2 YFSETQ. V dropped 0 bases and J dropped 9 bases, with 16 bases sitting between them. The CDR3 has 15 amino acids.

This clonotype was counted a few times. V and J are TRBV10-3 and TRBJ2-1; 14 bases align to TRBD2. J was trimmed by 5 bases and V by 3 bases; bases with no gene match: 3. This CDR3 region has 16 residues. Germline lookup yields CDR1 ENHRY and CDR2 SYGVKD. The CDR3 DNA sequence: TGTGCCATCAGTGACCCGGGACTAGCGGGAGACAATGAGCAGTTCTTC. Its translation is CAISDPGLAGDNEQFF.

The chain recombines TRBV19 with TRBJ2-5, with unresolved D. Germline V CDR1 and CDR2: LNHDA, SQIVND (reference sequence). CDR3 length: 13 amino acids. V was clipped by 3 bases and J by 4 bases, with 9 bases between them. In nucleotides, the CDR3 is TGTGCCAGTAGTATCGGGCAGCCAGAGACCCAGTACTTC. It yields the protein CASSIGQPETQYF.

In its sample, this clonotype was seen a few times. The chain links TRBV7-2 to TRBJ2-5; D is ambiguous. The CDR3 covers 14 residues. Germline-derived CDR1 and CDR2 are SGHTA and FQGNSA. With 0 bases removed from V and 5 bases from J, the gap between germline ends came to 10 bases. In DNA form, the CDR3 reads TGTGCCAGCAGCTTAGCGGTGGATTCCGAGACCCAGTACTTC. Translating gives CASSLAVDSETQYF.

This clonotype was found once. The rearrangement uses TRBV13 and TRBJ2-3; weak D call: TRBD2 (5 bases). This CDR3 spans 14 amino acids. Trimming cost V 4 bases and J 8 bases, with 16 bases left between them. Germline CDR1 reads PRHDT; CDR2 reads FYEKMQ (reference sequence). The CDR3 DNA reads as TGTGCCAGCAGCTCCCGGGGTCCAGAAAGTACGCAGTATTTT. This sequence encodes CASSSRGPESTQYF.

This clonotype has a handful of counts. The V call is TRBV5-8, the J call TRBJ2-4; 9 bases line up with TRBD1. The CDR3 is 14 residues long. V shed 2 bases, J shed 8 bases, and the junction held 5 bases outside the gene matches. Per germline, CDR1 SGHTS and CDR2 YDEGEE. CDR3 protein: CASSFGTGNDIQYF. The DNA of the CDR3 is TGTGCCAGCAGCTTTGGGACAGGGAATGACATTCAGTACTTC. Based on the CDR3 plus reference TRBV5-8 and TRBJ2-4, the full variable domain is EAGVTQSPTHLIKTRGQQATLRCSPISGHTSVYWYQQALGLGLQFLLWYDEGEERNRGNFPPRFSGRQFPNYSSELNVNALELEDSALYLCASSFGTGNDIQYFGAGTRLSVL.

The chain is built from TRBV12-3 or TRBV12-4 and TRBJ1-4, with D maybe TRBD1 (5 bases). V lost 2 bases to trimming and J lost 8 bases, with 18 bases between them. The CDR3 contains 16 residues. The CDR3 is CASSLSRGANWEKLFF. In DNA, the CDR3 is TGTGCCAGCAGTTTATCTCGTGGGGCAAACTGGGAAAAACTGTTTTTT.

The V and J genes are TRBV5-1 and TRBJ2-5; tentative D call: TRBD1 (5 bases). CDR1 is SGHRS, CDR2 YFSETQ, per germline. The length of the CDR3 is 14 residues. V was trimmed by 2 bases and J by 4 bases, leaving 12 bases between them. The CDR3 loop is CASSLRQGVETQYF. Here the CDR3 DNA reads TGCGCCAGCAGCTTACGTCAAGGGGTAGAGACCCAGTACTTC.

This clonotype turned up a few times. The rearrangement links TRBV7-9 to TRBJ1-1, with 10 bases identical to TRBD1. Germline V gives CDR1 SEHNR, CDR2 FQNEAQ (reference sequence). The junction had 5 bases not matched to a gene; V was cut back by 5 bases and J by 2 bases. CDR3 size: 15 residues. For the CDR3, the DNA is TGTGCCAGCAGCGGACAGGGGGTTGAAAACACTGAAGCTTTCTTT. It codes for CASSGQGVENTEAFF.

This clonotype was counted a few times. The chain employs TRBV4-2 and TRBJ1-1; no clear D gene. Trimming took 0 bases from V and 6 from J, leaving 17 bases between them. The CDR3 is 16 residues long. In germline, CDR1 is LGHNA, CDR2 YNFKEQ. The CDR3: CASSQDSVGRFAEAFF. The CDR3 region has the DNA TGTGCCAGCAGCCAAGATAGTGTTGGCAGGTTCGCTGAAGCTTTCTTT.

This clonotype showed up just a few times. The rearrangement links TRBV5-5 to TRBJ1-1, with 7 bases matching TRBD1. The CDR3 consists of 15 residues. The V segment lost 4 bases and the J segment 4 bases; nucleotides outside the gene matches: 10. The germline V gene has CDR1 SGHKS and CDR2 YYEKEE (reference sequence). Here the CDR3 DNA reads TGTGCCAGCAGCCCTGGACAGGCTTGGGGCACTGAAGCTTTCTTT. As protein: CASSPGQAWGTEAFF.

V gene TRBV5-4 combines with J gene TRBJ2-5, with no clear D. V was pared by 4 bases and J by 2 bases, with 12 bases between. This CDR3 is 14 amino acids long. Germline V gene sequence: CDR1 SGHNT, CDR2 YYREEE (reference sequence). CDR3 DNA sequence: TGTGCCAGCAGCCGAAGAGACTGGCAAGAGACCCAGTACTTC. Amino acid sequence: CASSRRDWQETQYF.

This clonotype was picked up a small number of times. This rearrangement joins TRBV4-1 to TRBJ2-5; possibly TRBD1 for D (5 bases). The CDR3 loop spans 16 amino acids. CDR1 and CDR2 from the germline V gene are MGHRA and YSYEKL. The V end lost 0 bases, the J end lost 4 bases, and 15 bases lay between the germline ends. The CDR3 sequence: CASSQDFLGRGETQYF. The CDR3 region has the DNA TGCGCCAGCAGCCAAGATTTTTTGGGAAGGGGAGAGACCCAGTACTTC.